This passage covers 25 T cell receptor beta chains from one sample sequenced in a study of radiation and T cells in renal cell carcinoma (dated by TCRdb to about 2020). The library relied on the immunoSEQ multiplex PCR assay. TCRdb holds this immuneACCESS table with in-frame rearrangements only. Some clones are missing; in checked studies, unresolved V genes explain under half, and the rest has no known cause. Recorded for this sample are about 130,000 clones; around 89% of them occurred a single time. Of the sample, nearly 6% falls within the top ten clones. The sample's time point, from its label and the paper: blood 2 weeks post-SBRT. The label giving this sample's treatment or condition can be read as: 15 Gy SBRT to primary tumor, nephrectomy 4 weeks later. The material was blood, obtained from a patient whose treatment included radiotherapy and nephrectomy. The receptors derive from a woman aged 70 to 79 with renal cell carcinoma.

This chain joins TRBV10-1 and TRBJ1-1; 10 nucleotides match TRBD1. The CDR3 spans 17 residues. Trimming took 5 bases from V and 0 from J; bases not matched to a gene: 9. Germline CDR1 is WNHNN and CDR2 is SYGVQD (reference sequence). CDR3 amino acids: CASSPLSGTGVNTEAFF. The CDR3 DNA follows: TGCGCCAGCAGTCCTCTTTCCGGGACAGGGGTGAACACTGAAGCTTTCTTT.

The chain employs TRBV9 and TRBJ1-4; TRBD1 might be the D (6 bases). V was trimmed by 3 bases and J by 7 bases, leaving 16 bases between them. CDR3 length equals 15 residues. Per germline, CDR1 SGDLS and CDR2 YYNGEE. CDR3 nucleotide sequence: TGTGCCAGCAGCGAGGCGGGGGGGCCTACTGAAAAACTGTTTTTT. Its translation is CASSEAGGPTEKLFF.

The chain has TRBV6-6 and TRBJ1-1, with D maybe TRBD1 (5 bases). V was trimmed by 7 bases and J by 5 bases, leaving 14 bases between them. This CDR3 region has 13 residues. Per the germline V gene, CDR1 is MNHNY and CDR2 is SVGAGI (reference sequence). The CDR3 coding sequence is TGTGCCAGCAACTTGGGGGGAGAGACTGAAGCTTTCTTT. Translated: CASNLGGETEAFF.

This chain uses TRBV6-1 with TRBJ1-6; 9 positions agree with TRBD1. The CDR3 runs to 14 residues. V shed 6 bases, J shed 10 bases, and the junction held 7 bases outside the gene matches. The germline V gene encodes CDR1 MNHNS and CDR2 SASEGT. CDR3 protein: CASRDRGDRSPLHF. The CDR3, as DNA: TGTGCCAGCAGAGACAGGGGGGATCGATCACCCCTCCACTTT.

J is TRBJ2-3 and V is TRBV15; possibly TRBD1 for D (6 bases). The V gene lost 1 base and the J gene lost 4 bases, with 12 bases spanning the gap. This CDR3 is 15 amino acids long. CDR1 is LNHNV and CDR2 is YYDKDF in the germline V gene (reference sequence). The CDR3 region has the DNA TGTGCCACCAGCAGAGGTACACAGGGTTCAGATACGCAGTATTTT. It encodes CATSRGTQGSDTQYF.

Here the CDR3 reads CASTRGGNYGYTF. CDR3 DNA: TGCGCCAGCACACGGGGGGGCAACTATGGCTACACCTTC. The rearrangement uses TRBV10-2 and TRBJ1-2, with TRBD1 as a possible D gene (6 bases). CDR1 and CDR2 (germline): WSHSY, SAAADI. Trimming removed 7 bases at V and 2 bases at J, with 11 bases between. The CDR3 totals 13 residues.

The chain employs TRBV19 and TRBJ2-2; D is unclear. The germline gives CDR1 LNHDA, CDR2 SQIVND (reference sequence). Between the trimmed V and J ends, which lost 0 bases and 3 bases, there was a span of 14 bases. The CDR3 covers 17 residues. The CDR3 DNA is TGTGCCAGTAGTATAGATCGGTCAGGTTGGTACACCGGGGAGCTGTTTTTT. This gives the protein CASSIDRSGWYTGELFF.

V gene TRBV30 combines with J gene TRBJ1-3; D call uncertain. CDR3 length: 13 residues. With 5 bases removed from V and 2 bases from J, the gap between germline ends came to 10 bases. The germline gives CDR1 GTSNPN, CDR2 SVGIG (reference sequence). This CDR3 reads CAWGRLTGNTIYF. The CDR3 nucleotides read TGTGCCTGGGGTAGACTAACTGGAAACACCATATATTTT.

The rearrangement joins TRBV6-5 to TRBJ2-7; 7 bases match TRBD1. V lost 6 bases and J lost 3; bases outside the gene matches: 5. Germline V gene data show CDR1 as MNHEY and CDR2 as SVGAGI. CDR3 size: 13 residues. CDR3: CASRLTGNYEQYF. Here the CDR3 DNA reads TGTGCCAGCAGACTGACAGGGAACTACGAGCAGTACTTC.

V gene TRBV7-8 combines with J gene TRBJ2-1, with D perhaps TRBD1 (6 bases). CDR1 is SGHVS and CDR2 is FQNEAQ in the germline V gene. CDR3 length: 16 residues. Trimming shortened V by 5 bases and J by 0 bases, and 14 bases separated the two germline ends. In DNA, the CDR3 is TGTGCCAGCAGCAACCGACAGGAGAGCTCCTACAATGAGCAGTTCTTC. Amino acid sequence: CASSNRQESSYNEQFF.

This sequence joins TRBV5-1 and TRBJ2-2; perhaps TRBD1 as D (6 bases). V dropped 4 bases and J dropped 2 bases, with 12 bases sitting between them. The CDR3 is made up of 15 amino acids. Germline CDR1 reads SGHRS; CDR2 reads YFSETQ. CDR3 protein: CASSDGDINTGELFF. In nucleotides, the CDR3 is TGCGCCAGCAGCGACGGGGACATTAACACCGGGGAGCTGTTTTTT.

The chain joins TRBV28 to TRBJ1-5; maybe TRBD1 (5 bases). The CDR3 is 13 amino acids. V shed 5 bases and J shed 4 bases, with 9 bases lying between them. Germline-derived CDR1 and CDR2 are MDHEN and SYDVKM. The CDR3 bases are TGTGCCAGCAGTGACAGTCCGAATCAGCCCCAGCATTTT. Its protein is CASSDSPNQPQHF.

This chain uses TRBV28 with TRBJ2-1; D call uncertain. CDR1 and CDR2 (germline): MDHEN, SYDVKM. The germline V and J ends were trimmed by 3 bases and 9 bases, with 9 bases remaining between them. The CDR3 totals 12 residues. CDR3 nucleotide sequence: TGTGCCAGCAGTTTCCGGGTTCTTGAGCAGTTCTTC. This sequence encodes CASSFRVLEQFF.

The J gene is TRBJ1-1, the V gene TRBV4-2; no reliable D call. Per the germline V gene, CDR1 is LGHNA and CDR2 is YNFKEQ. V lost 0 bases, J lost 7 bases, and 3 bases lay in between. The CDR3 has 11 residues. The CDR3 DNA follows: TGTGCCAGCAGCCAAGAGGTTGAAGCTTTCTTT. Protein: CASSQEVEAFF.

The V and J genes are TRBV5-4 and TRBJ2-5; 10 bases map to TRBD2. The CDR3 consists of 15 residues. The J segment lost 4 bases and the V segment lost 0 bases, leaving 3 bases of the junction unmatched. In germline, CDR1 is SGHNT, CDR2 YYREEE (reference sequence). CDR3 DNA sequence: TGTGCCAGCAGCTTGGGCCTAGCGGGGGCAGAGACCCAGTACTTC. This encodes CASSLGLAGAETQYF.

The gene calls are TRBV5-4 and TRBJ1-5; no clear D gene. Trimming took 0 bases from V and 1 from J, leaving 8 bases between them. CDR1 and CDR2 (germline): SGHNT, YYREEE (reference sequence). The CDR3 spans 15 residues. The CDR3 region is CASSLGGRSNQPQHF. The CDR3 nucleotides are TGTGCCAGCAGCTTGGGCGGTCGGAGCAATCAGCCCCAGCATTTT.

J is TRBJ2-3 and V is TRBV7-2, with D perhaps TRBD2 (5 bases). V lost 5 bases, J lost 6 bases, and 12 bases lay in between. CDR3 size: 13 residues. The germline V gene has CDR1 SGHTA and CDR2 FQGNSA. The CDR3, as DNA: TGTGCCAGCAGCCGAGGGCGGTTGGATACGCAGTATTTT. As protein: CASSRGRLDTQYF.

The J gene is TRBJ2-1, the V gene TRBV7-2; possibly TRBD2 for D (6 bases). Between the trimmed V and J ends, which lost 3 bases and 4 bases, there was a span of 10 bases. From germline, CDR1 is SGHTA and CDR2 FQGNSA. There are 14 residues in the CDR3. The CDR3 region is CASSFGTSYNEQFF. CDR3 bases: TGTGCCAGCAGCTTTGGGACTTCGTACAATGAGCAGTTCTTC.

The genes are TRBV7-9 and TRBJ2-3, with no clear D. The V end was cut by 0 bases, the J end by 4 bases, with 5 bases between. CDR1 and CDR2 (germline): SEHNR, FQNEAQ (reference sequence). The CDR3 spans 13 residues. The CDR3 spells CASSLAGSDTQYF. The CDR3 DNA reads as TGTGCCAGCAGCTTAGCAGGGTCAGATACGCAGTATTTT.

This rearrangement joins TRBV7-8 to TRBJ1-4, with TRBD1 identical over 8 bases. Germline-derived CDR1 and CDR2 are SGHVS and FQNEAQ. There are 16 residues in the CDR3. The V segment lost 5 bases and the J segment 2 bases; nucleotides outside the gene matches: 7. This CDR3 is CASSPDRVYTNEKLFF. In DNA form, the CDR3 reads TGTGCCAGCAGCCCGGACAGGGTGTACACTAATGAAAAACTGTTTTTT. The full variable domain, in which reference TRBV7-8 and TRBJ1-4 provide the parts outside the CDR3, is GAGVSQSPRYKVAKRGQDVALRCDPISGHVSLFWYQQALGQGPEFLTYFQNEAQLDKSGLPSDRFFAERPEGSVSTLKIQRTQQEDSAVYLCASSPDRVYTNEKLFFGSGTQLSVL.

The chain carries TRBV11-2 and TRBJ1-1; D call uncertain. Trimming left V 2 bases short and J 7 bases short, with 14 bases between. CDR1 SGHAT and CDR2 FQNNGV come from the germline V gene. The CDR3 spans 14 residues. The CDR3 nucleotides are TGTGCCAGCAGCTTATTAGAAAGCATGGGTGAAGCTTTCTTT. It is translated as CASSLLESMGEAFF. The entire variable domain, with the rest obtained from reference TRBV11-2 and TRBJ1-1, is as follows: EAGVAQSPRYKIIEKRQSVAFWCNPISGHATLYWYQQILGQGPKLLIQFQNNGVVDDSQLPKDRFSAERLKGVDSTLKIQPAKLEDSAVYLCASSLLESMGEAFFGQGTRLTVV.

The chain is built from TRBV9 and TRBJ1-2; 8 bases fit TRBD1. Looked up from germline, CDR1 is SGDLS and CDR2 is YYNGEE. The CDR3 runs 17 residues. V shed 1 base and J 6 bases; nucleotides not matched to a gene: 14. The CDR3 protein is CASSVRDRGLSGDGYTF. The CDR3 DNA reads as TGTGCCAGCAGCGTACGAGACAGGGGACTCTCTGGTGATGGCTACACCTTC.

The chain recombines TRBV6-1 with TRBJ1-2; 8 bases are shared with TRBD1. Germline CDR1 reads MNHNS; CDR2 reads SASEGT. This CDR3 has 11 amino acids. Unmatched junction bases numbered 2, after V lost 10 bases and J lost 4 bases. The CDR3 DNA reads as TGTGCCACTACAGGGGGCTATGGCTACACCTTC. Translation: CATTGGYGYTF.

This sequence joins TRBV19 and TRBJ2-1; 9 bases are shared with TRBD1. From germline, CDR1 is LNHDA and CDR2 SQIVND (reference sequence). CDR3 size: 15 residues. The V gene end was trimmed by 2 bases and the J gene end by 6 bases; junction bases not matched to a gene: 5. This CDR3 is CASSIRTGAGNEQFF. The DNA for the CDR3 is TGTGCCAGTAGTATAAGGACAGGGGCAGGCAATGAGCAGTTCTTC.

About this clone: Mismatch with germline at one junction end may stem from a read error. V and J are TRBV7-8 and TRBJ2-1; 10 nucleotides match TRBD2. Germline V gene lookup returns CDR1 SGHVS and CDR2 FQNEAQ. The CDR3 is 14 amino acids. The CDR3 DNA is TGTGCCTGCAGCGGGGGGGATGCCTACAATGAGCAGTTCTTC. Translated, it gives CACSGGDAYNEQFF.